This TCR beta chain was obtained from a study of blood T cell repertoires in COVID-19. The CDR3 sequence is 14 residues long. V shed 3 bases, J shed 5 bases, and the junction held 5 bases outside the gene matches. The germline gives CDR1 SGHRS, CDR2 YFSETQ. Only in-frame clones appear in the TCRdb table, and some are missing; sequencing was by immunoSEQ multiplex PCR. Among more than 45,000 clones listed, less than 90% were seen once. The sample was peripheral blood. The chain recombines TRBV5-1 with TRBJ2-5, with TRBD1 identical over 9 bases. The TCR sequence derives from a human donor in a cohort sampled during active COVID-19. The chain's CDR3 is CASSSLGTGETQYF. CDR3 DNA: TGCGCCAGCAGCTCGCTCGGGACAGGGGAGACCCAGTACTTC.